Described below is a single T cell receptor beta chain sequence and its context. The antigen is unknown. The data are from a study of cytomegalovirus exposure and HLA in healthy donors. Across the whole study: Within an early data release were roughly 90 million unique TCRs drawn from HLA-typed donors.

Study-level findings and limits: Segments of the TCR beta V type were, in most cases, productive about 87% or about 30% of the time in an earlier analysis. A later analysis reportedly identified an Asian-associated ancestry cluster as carrying fewer N-insertions than the approximately 620-donor mean. 150 or so TCR beta chains were listed as cytomegalovirus-associated.

The PCR employed 60 Vbeta primers together with 13 Jbeta primers. Clones were read by immunoSEQ multiplex PCR, and TCRdb kept only the in-frame ones, dropping some. In the table there are 100,000 to 150,000 clones, around 84% of which are singletons. V was pared by 1 base and J by 14 bases, with 9 bases of the junction left unmatched. The CDR3 sequence is 15 residues long. Germline V gene lookup returns CDR1 SGHTA and CDR2 FQGNSA. V and J are TRBV7-2 and TRBJ2-1; 12 positions agree with TRBD2. The sample comprised PBMCs. The receptor comes from a woman aged 40 to 55 in good health and CMV-seronegative. The DNA for the CDR3 is TGTGCCAGCAGCTTAGAGCTAGCGGGAGGGGGAGTGAAGTTCTTC. Encoded protein: CASSLELAGGGVKFF.